The sequence of this T cell receptor (beta chain) was determined in a study of blood T cell repertoires in COVID-19. Authors' processing steps: Reference gene primers were amplified, and this amplification served to estimate nucleated cell counts. The assay was immunoSEQ multiplex PCR, and TCRdb's table has in-frame clones only and misses some. V and J calls and clone size are those listed in that table; D and trimming were worked out from the DNA. This table has some 240,000 clones, about 79% appearing once. The receptor was derived from a woman aged 80 or older with acute or convalescent COVID-19. Sequencing used peripheral blood.

CDR3 in amino acids: CASSHGTGWITEAFF. The CDR3 DNA reads as TGTGCCAGCAGCCACGGTACAGGGTGGATCACTGAAGCTTTCTTT. The V call is TRBV3-1 (or the pseudogene TRBV3-2), the J call TRBJ1-1; tentatively, D is TRBD1 (6 bases). The germline V gene has CDR1 LGHDT and CDR2 YNNKEL (reference sequence). The CDR3 runs 15 residues. Trimming stripped 3 bases from V and 4 bases from J, with 15 bases between.